The sequence of this TCR beta chain was determined in a study of a mutant IDH1 vaccine in newly diagnosed glioma. For this clone: Its target is not known.

Generated by immunoSEQ multiplex PCR, the TCRdb table keeps only in-frame clones and is missing some. Of roughly 57,000 clones listed, 89% are singletons. Time point given: week 11, during vaccination. Every vaccination contained 300 ug of the mutant IDH1 20-mer peptide and was paired with topical imiquimod. CDR1 is SEHNR, CDR2 FQNEAQ, per germline (reference sequence). V lost 8 bases to trimming and J lost 5 bases; unmatched junction nucleotides: 8. The CDR3 is 13 amino acids. The rearrangement links TRBV7-9 to TRBJ2-5; the match to TRBD2 covers 7 bases. This TCR derives from a man aged 35-49 years with glioma. The sequences come from PBMCs, collected from a glioma patient whose treatment included an IDH1 peptide vaccine. The CDR3 reads CASQGGSGETQYF. CDR3 in DNA: TGTGCCAGCCAGGGAGGGAGTGGGGAGACCCAGTACTTC.